Presented here are 27 T cell receptor beta chains from one specimen sequenced in a study of cytomegalovirus exposure and HLA in healthy donors. Primers included in the PCR were 60 Vbeta and 13 Jbeta primers. The table came from immunoSEQ multiplex PCR; TCRdb's copy has only in-frame clones and leaves some out. In the table there are about 160,000 clones, 80% to 90% of which are singletons. The material sequenced was PBMCs. The receptors shown here come from a man younger than 30 in good health and CMV-seronegative.

V gene TRBV28 combines with J gene TRBJ1-2; 7 bases map to TRBD1. J was trimmed by 5 bases and V by 6 bases; bases with no gene match: 12. The germline V gene encodes CDR1 MDHEN and CDR2 SYDVKM. There are 15 residues in the CDR3. CDR3 region: CASSPSQGFYYGYTF. In DNA form, the CDR3 reads TGTGCCAGCAGCCCGTCACAGGGGTTTTATTATGGCTACACCTTC.

This clone was detected a few times. J is TRBJ2-1 and V is TRBV2; TRBD2 matches 16 bases. The CDR3 loop spans 15 amino acids. CDR1 and CDR2 from the germline V gene are SNHLY and FYNNEI. V lost 8 bases, J lost 6 bases, and 4 bases stayed unmatched. In DNA form, the CDR3 reads TGTGCCAGCGGGGGACTAGCGGGAGGGTCCAATGAGCAGTTCTTC. It codes for CASGGLAGGSNEQFF. Full variable domain (rest looked up from reference TRBV2 and TRBJ2-1): EPEVTQTPSHQVTQMGQEVILRCVPISNHLYFYWYRQILGQKVEFLVSFYNNEISEKSEIFDDQFSVERPDGSNFTLKIRSTKLEDSAMYFCASGGLAGGSNEQFFGPGTRLTVL.

The V call is TRBV5-1, the J call TRBJ2-7; 7 positions agree with TRBD1. CDR1 SGHRS and CDR2 YFSETQ come from the germline V gene. V trimming: 4 bases; J trimming: 0 bases; junction bases outside the gene matches: 13. The CDR3 has 17 amino acids. The CDR3 DNA reads TGCGCCAGCAGCCGAGGGGGCCCGGGACAGCACTCCTACGAGCAGTACTTC. Its protein product is CASSRGGPGQHSYEQYF.

The rearrangement links TRBV10-3 to TRBJ2-5; 8 bases agree with TRBD2. CDR1 and CDR2 (germline): ENHRY, SYGVKD. This CDR3 is 20 amino acids long. Germline trimming cut 0 bases from V and 2 bases from J; bases unmatched to any gene: 17. CDR3 DNA sequence: TGTGCCATCAGTGAGTCGACCCTAGCGGGTATACTAGGGGTTCAAGAGACCCAGTACTTC. As protein: CAISESTLAGILGVQETQYF.

This clone was picked up a small number of times. V gene TRBV18 combines with J gene TRBJ1-4; no reliable D call. The CDR3 runs to 14 residues. Germline CDR1 and CDR2: KGHSH and LQKENI. Trimming pared 4 bases from V and 4 bases from J, leaving 10 bases between. The CDR3 reads CASSLGSNNEKLFF. The CDR3 DNA reads TGTGCCAGCTCACTCGGTTCAAATAATGAAAAACTGTTTTTT. Based on the CDR3 plus reference TRBV18 and TRBJ1-4, the full variable domain is NAGVMQNPRHLVRRRGQEARLRCSPMKGHSHVYWYRQLPEEGLKFMVYLQKENIIDESGMPKERFSAEFPKEGPSILRIQQVVRGDSAAYFCASSLGSNNEKLFFGSGTQLSVL.

The chain joins TRBV28 to TRBJ2-1; possible D gene TRBD1, 7 bases. Germline lookup yields CDR1 MDHEN and CDR2 SYDVKM. Deletions cut 6 bases from V and 2 bases from J, with 14 bases between. There are 15 residues in the CDR3. CDR3 protein: CASSNQGGPYNEQFF. The DNA for the CDR3 is TGTGCCAGCAGCAACCAGGGGGGCCCCTACAATGAGCAGTTCTTC.

Here the CDR3 reads CASSRLLAGGLRNEQFF. Written as DNA, the CDR3 is TGTGCCAGCAGTAGGTTACTAGCGGGGGGGCTTAGGAATGAGCAGTTCTTC. J is TRBJ2-1 and V is TRBV27; 13 bases are shared with TRBD2. V dropped 5 bases and J dropped 7; count of bases not matched to a gene: 11. The CDR3 has 17 residues. Germline assignment: CDR1 MNHEY and CDR2 SMNVEV (reference sequence).

This rearrangement joins TRBV9 to TRBJ2-5; TRBD1 agrees at 7 bases. The V segment lost 4 bases and the J segment 3 bases; nucleotides outside the gene matches: 9. The CDR3 length is 15 residues. The germline gives CDR1 SGDLS, CDR2 YYNGEE. The CDR3 DNA is TGTGCCAGCAGCTTACGACAGGGCTTGGAAGAGACCCAGTACTTC. This encodes CASSLRQGLEETQYF.

The chain is built from TRBV27 and TRBJ1-5; the D is unclear. Trimming took 3 bases from V and 9 from J, leaving 15 bases between them. The germline V gene encodes CDR1 MNHEY and CDR2 SMNVEV (reference sequence). This CDR3 spans 14 amino acids. The CDR3 nucleotides are TGTGCCAGCAGTTTTAGTGTCCGGGGTGGGCCCCAGCATTTT. It is translated as CASSFSVRGGPQHF.

Details on this clone: The same CDR3 is also encoded by other DNA sequences in this sample. This chain joins TRBV7-9 and TRBJ1-4; 9 nucleotides match TRBD1. This CDR3 comprises 15 residues. Germline-derived CDR1 and CDR2 are SEHNR and FQNEAQ (reference sequence). V was pared by 1 base and J by 6 bases, with 3 bases of the junction left unmatched. The CDR3 protein is CASSLGDRDHEKLFF. CDR3 sequence (DNA): TGTGCCAGCAGCTTAGGGGACAGGGATCATGAAAAACTGTTTTTT.

V usage is TRBV6-5 and J usage is TRBJ1-5, with 7 bases that match TRBD1. The CDR3 sequence is 13 residues long. J lost 7 bases, V lost 6 bases, and 6 bases had no gene match. Looked up from germline, CDR1 is MNHEY and CDR2 is SVGAGI. Here the CDR3 reads CASSLQGEQPQHF. CDR3 DNA: TGTGCCAGCAGCCTCCAGGGGGAACAGCCCCAGCATTTT.

V usage is TRBV7-3 and J usage is TRBJ1-3; 9 bases fit TRBD1. This CDR3 region has 15 residues. The trim removed 5 bases at V and 2 bases at J, leaving 4 bases unmatched. Germline CDR1 and CDR2: SGHTA and FQGTGA. The CDR3, as DNA: TGTGCCAGCAGCCCGGGGACAGGGACTGGAAACACCATATATTTT. It codes for CASSPGTGTGNTIYF.

The chain joins TRBV5-5 to TRBJ1-4, with D tentatively TRBD1 (5 bases). V lost 6 bases and J 4 bases, leaving 16 bases between the germline ends. Germline values: CDR1 SGHKS, CDR2 YYEKEE (reference sequence). The CDR3 consists of 15 residues. The CDR3, as DNA: TGTGCCAGCACCCCTCAGCAGGGCTATAATGAAAAACTGTTTTTT. Residues: CASTPQQGYNEKLFF.

The V and J genes are TRBV28 and TRBJ2-5; D might be TRBD2 (7 bases). Germline V gene sequence: CDR1 MDHEN, CDR2 SYDVKM. The V end was cut by 8 bases, the J end by 5 bases, with 15 bases between. This CDR3 has 13 residues. The chain's CDR3 is CASGGGQGETQYF. Written as DNA, the CDR3 is TGTGCCAGCGGGGGGGGGCAAGGTGAGACCCAGTACTTC.

The chain recombines TRBV5-6 with TRBJ1-2; 10 positions match TRBD1. Germline CDR1 and CDR2: SGHDT and YYEEEE. Trimming took 5 bases from V and 3 from J; bases not matched to a gene: 10. The CDR3 is 16 amino acids. CDR3 DNA: TGTGCCAGCAGTCCGGGCGGGACAGGGGCCCACTATGGCTACACCTTC. This codes for CASSPGGTGAHYGYTF.

The gene calls are TRBV18 and TRBJ2-5, with D perhaps matching TRBD1 (5 bases). The CDR3 is 13 residues long. With 5 bases removed from V and 2 bases from J, the gap between germline ends came to 9 bases. The germline gives CDR1 KGHSH, CDR2 LQKENI. The CDR3 spells CASSNQGQETQYF. CDR3 bases: TGTGCCAGCTCAAATCAGGGACAAGAGACCCAGTACTTC.

The chain recombines TRBV15 with TRBJ1-4; D remains ambiguous. Germline assignment: CDR1 LNHNV and CDR2 YYDKDF (reference sequence). CDR3 length equals 14 residues. V was clipped by 5 bases and J by 8 bases, with 15 bases between them. CDR3 nucleotides: TGTGCCACCAGCCCCGGAAGGAGAAGAGAAAAACTGTTTTTT. This encodes CATSPGRRREKLFF.

This chain joins TRBV28 and TRBJ2-5; D possibly corresponds to TRBD2 (7 bases). Matching the DNA end better, TRBJ2-7 makes the J call doubtful. The CDR3 has 14 residues. Germline V gene sequence: CDR1 MDHEN, CDR2 SYDVKM. The CDR3 is CASSSGRGRVEQYF. In DNA form, the CDR3 reads TGTGCCAGCAGTTCCGGGCGGGGGCGAGTCGAGCAGTACTTC.

The chain combines TRBV7-9 with TRBJ1-6, with D maybe TRBD1 (6 bases). This CDR3 spans 14 amino acids. Germline CDR1 is SEHNR and CDR2 is FQNEAQ (reference sequence). V gave up 3 bases and J gave up 8 bases, with 11 bases separating them. The CDR3 nucleotides read TGTGCCAGCAGCTTCATGAAGGGGGATTCACCCCTCCACTTT. Protein sequence: CASSFMKGDSPLHF.

This clone was recorded once. This chain uses TRBV5-1 with TRBJ2-1; TRBD2 agrees at 15 bases. V lost 6 bases and J lost 10; bases outside the gene matches: 5. This CDR3 has 14 amino acids. Germline values: CDR1 SGHRS, CDR2 YFSETQ. The CDR3 bases are TGCGCCAGCACCTGGGGGACTAGCGGGGGGGAGCAGTTCTTC. It encodes CASTWGTSGGEQFF. The complete variable domain, with remaining parts taken from reference TRBV5-1 and TRBJ2-1, reads KAGVTQTPRYLIKTRGQQVTLSCSPISGHRSVSWYQQTPGQGLQFLFEYFSETQRNKGNFPGRFSGRQFSNSRSEMNVSTLELGDSALYLCASTWGTSGGEQFFGPGTRLTVL.

The J gene is TRBJ2-5, the V gene TRBV2; TRBD2 aligns across 9 bases. The CDR3 totals 15 residues. CDR1 is SNHLY, CDR2 FYNNEI, per germline. J gave up 2 bases and V 6 bases, and 7 bases lay outside the gene matches. The CDR3 DNA follows: TGTGCCAGCAGGAGAGGCGGGGGGGAGCAAGAGACCCAGTACTTC. The encoded protein is CASRRGGGEQETQYF. The full variable domain, with the rest looked up from reference TRBV2 and TRBJ2-5, is EPEVTQTPSHQVTQMGQEVILRCVPISNHLYFYWYRQILGQKVEFLVSFYNNEISEKSEIFDDQFSVERPDGSNFTLKIRSTKLEDSAMYFCASRRGGGEQETQYFGPGTRLLVL.

The chain has TRBV2 and TRBJ1-2; D is undetermined. The CDR3 consists of 14 residues. V dropped 7 bases and J dropped 4 bases, with 16 bases sitting between them. The germline CDR1 and CDR2 sequences are SNHLY and FYNNEI. CDR3 sequence reads: CASNVAGPLYGYTF. The CDR3 DNA follows: TGTGCCAGCAACGTGGCGGGCCCCCTCTATGGCTACACCTTC.

V usage is TRBV6-4 and J usage is TRBJ2-5, with 10 bases matching TRBD1. The CDR3 is 16 residues long. CDR1 MRHNA and CDR2 SNTAGT come from the germline V gene. Trimming took 4 bases from V and 5 from J; bases not matched to a gene: 10. The CDR3 region is CASSGWTGGCGETQYF. The CDR3 DNA follows: TGTGCCAGCAGTGGTTGGACAGGGGGGTGCGGTGAGACCCAGTACTTC.

V and J are TRBV5-1 and TRBJ2-3; D is uncertain. The CDR3 runs 16 residues. Germline loops: CDR1 SGHRS, CDR2 YFSETQ. V lost 0 bases and J lost 2, with 13 bases in between. CDR3 loop: CASSLAGGASTDTQYF. The CDR3 nucleotides read TGCGCCAGCAGCTTGGCTGGCGGAGCTTCCACAGATACGCAGTATTTT.

The CDR3 loop is CASTWTSNTEAFF. The CDR3 DNA follows: TGTGCCAGCACCTGGACTTCAAACACTGAAGCTTTCTTT. The chain combines TRBV6-5 with TRBJ1-1; D uncertain. The CDR3 covers 13 residues. CDR1 is MNHEY, CDR2 SVGAGI, per germline. V was pared by 7 bases and J by 2 bases, with 11 bases between.

The V call is TRBV5-1, the J call TRBJ2-5, with D unresolved. Judging by the DNA end, TRBJ2-7 fits better; the J call may be wrong. The CDR3 totals 11 residues. Germline V gene sequence: CDR1 SGHRS, CDR2 YFSETQ. This chain's CDR3 is CASSTLYEQYF. The CDR3 region has the DNA TGCGCCAGCAGCACTCTCTACGAGCAGTACTTC.

This clone was found once. In DNA, the CDR3 is TGTGCCAGCAGTGAAGGGGCCGGGACACTTGGCTACACCTTC. Amino acid sequence: CASSEGAGTLGYTF. The chain carries TRBV6-1 and TRBJ1-2, with D possibly TRBD1 on 6 matching bases. Germline V gives CDR1 MNHNS, CDR2 SASEGT. This CDR3 region has 14 residues. Trimming shortened V by 1 base and J by 7 bases, and 13 bases separated the two germline ends.